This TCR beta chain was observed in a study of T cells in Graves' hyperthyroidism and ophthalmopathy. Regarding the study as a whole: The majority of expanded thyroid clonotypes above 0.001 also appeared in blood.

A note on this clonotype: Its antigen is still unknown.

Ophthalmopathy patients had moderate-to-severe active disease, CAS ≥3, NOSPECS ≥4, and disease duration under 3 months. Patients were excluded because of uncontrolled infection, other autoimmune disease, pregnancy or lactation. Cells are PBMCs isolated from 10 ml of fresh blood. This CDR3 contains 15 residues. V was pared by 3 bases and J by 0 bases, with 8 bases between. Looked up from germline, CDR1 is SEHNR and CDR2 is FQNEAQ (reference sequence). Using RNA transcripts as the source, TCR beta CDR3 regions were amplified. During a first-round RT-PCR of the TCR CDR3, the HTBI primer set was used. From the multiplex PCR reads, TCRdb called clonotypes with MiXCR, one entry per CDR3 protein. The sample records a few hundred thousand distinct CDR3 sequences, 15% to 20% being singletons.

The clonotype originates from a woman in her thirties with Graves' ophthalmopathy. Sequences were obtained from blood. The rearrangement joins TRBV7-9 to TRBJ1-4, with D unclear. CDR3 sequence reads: CASSFSYATNEKLFF. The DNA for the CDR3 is TGTGCCAGCAGCTTCAGTTATGCAACTAATGAAAAACTGTTTTTT.